Listed below are T cell receptor beta chains from one sample, sequenced in a study of PD-L1 blockade in urothelial cancer. The data were produced by immunoSEQ multiplex PCR, yet TCRdb's version contains in-frame clones alone and is incomplete. Of about 52,000 clones listed, around 72% are singletons. This specimen consisted of PBMCs, obtained around atezolizumab (anti-PD-L1) treatment. These receptors all come from a man aged 70 or older with urothelial cancer. Both conserved end residues are trimmed from each CDR3. A D gene is named only where the DNA matches it firmly.

>TRBV4-1|.
ASSLHGTGGTDTQY
>TRBV27|.
ASTNTGELF
>TRBV7-2|.
ASSLGQGTYAEQY
>TRBV10-3|TRBD1
AISARDRGNTEAF
>TRBV11-3|TRBD1
ASSPRTGDGYT
>TRBV27|.
ASSGGAGMNTEAF
>TRBV11-2|TRBD1
ASSPDRGRPGANVLT
>TRBV7-2|.
ASSLSGPVGAF
>TRBV5-6|.
ASSLAGRVDQPQH
>TRBV5-1|TRBD1
ASSYGHPGQGGYNEQF
>TRBV6-6|.
ASSLLLSGNTIY
>TRBV15|.
ATSPTADQETQY
>TRBV7-2|.
ASSLPTNEQF
>TRBV28|.
ASSLGGFNQPQH
>TRBV27|.
ASSLMQGPHEQY
>TRBV7-2|TRBD2
ASSREVKDTQY
>TRBV2|TRBD2
ASSGGGEETQY
>TRBV7-2|.
ASSLTQDSYEQY
>TRBV5-8|TRBD1
ASSFDRVHEQY
>TRBV7-9|.
ASSLSTPRDSPLH
>TRBV4-3|.
ASSQNPTGNTEAF
>TRBV5-6|.
ASSFGEVYEQY
>TRBV5-6|TRBD1
ASSPGQGGNYEQY